The entry below describes one T cell receptor (beta chain). These data are taken from a study of blood T cell repertoires in COVID-19. This CDR3 is 14 amino acids long. The ends were cut back, 11 bases at V and 4 bases at J, with 18 bases in the middle. Germline V CDR1 and CDR2: MDHEN, SYDVKM. In the original analysis: Quantification of nucleated cells was approximated via reference gene primer amplification. Data came from immunoSEQ multiplex PCR; TCRdb stores just in-frame clones and leaves some out. The V and J calls and clone size are taken from that table; D and trimming were inferred from the DNA. The sample comprises fewer than 400,000 clones, around 86% of which are singletons, and roughly 4% rests with the top ten.

This TCR was sampled from a man aged 25-45 years who had recovered from COVID-19. The V call is TRBV28, the J call TRBJ1-5; D is perhaps TRBD1 (5 bases). The sequenced sample consisted of PBMCs or T cells enriched from blood (not recorded which). This CDR3 reads CAGGPGGINQPQHF. The DNA of the CDR3 is TGTGCCGGCGGGCCGGGGGGTATTAATCAGCCCCAGCATTTT. Full variable domain (missing parts from reference TRBV28 and TRBJ1-5): DVKVTQSSRYLVKRTGEKVFLECVQDMDHENMFWYRQDPGLGLRLIYFSYDVKMKEKGDIPEGYSVSREKKERFSLILESASTNQTSMYLCAGGPGGINQPQHFGDGTRLSIL.